What follows are 32 T cell receptor beta chains derived from one specimen sequenced in a study of memory CD4+ T cells and cytomegalovirus serostatus. Sequencing used immunoSEQ multiplex PCR; TCRdb keeps in-frame clones, though not all of them. This repertoire shows about 50,000 clones, about 78% found once; its top ten account for approximately 0.7%. The sort gate was single viable CD3+CD4+CD8-CD45RO+ cells for memory CD4+ T cells. The specimen sequenced was memory CD4+ T cells from blood. These receptors originate from an adult in good health and CMV-seronegative.

The chain is built from TRBV9 and TRBJ1-4; D unresolved. V dropped 2 bases and J dropped 3 bases, with 14 bases sitting between them. Germline CDR1 reads SGDLS; CDR2 reads YYNGEE. The CDR3 spans 16 residues. CDR3 coding DNA: TGTGCCAGCAGCGTGGGGTCTTCGGCGGCTAATGAAAAACTGTTTTTT. This encodes CASSVGSSAANEKLFF.

The V and J genes are TRBV2 and TRBJ2-2; D is unclear. V dropped 1 base and J dropped 7 bases, with 7 bases sitting between them. The germline V gene has CDR1 SNHLY and CDR2 FYNNEI. This CDR3 contains 13 residues. CDR3 nucleotides: TGTGCCAGCAGTGAAGTGGGGAACGGGGAGCTGTTTTTT. Its protein product is CASSEVGNGELFF.

This chain connects TRBV27 to TRBJ1-2; no firm D call. CDR1 and CDR2 from the germline V gene are MNHEY and SMNVEV (reference sequence). Trimming pared 4 bases from V and 8 bases from J, leaving 17 bases between. The CDR3 contains 14 residues. In DNA form, the CDR3 reads TGTGCCAGCAGTTCTGTCGGAAGATCTCGGGGCTACACCTTC. Translating it yields CASSSVGRSRGYTF.

V gene TRBV6-4 combines with J gene TRBJ2-1; 9 positions match TRBD1. V lost 3 bases, J lost 10 bases, and 10 bases stayed unmatched. The CDR3 runs to 15 residues. CDR1 MRHNA and CDR2 SNTAGT come from the germline V gene. This CDR3 reads CASSDHNRGLGEQFF. Here the CDR3 DNA reads TGTGCCAGCAGTGATCACAACAGGGGGCTGGGAGAGCAGTTCTTC.

V gene TRBV19 combines with J gene TRBJ1-1, with D possibly matching TRBD1 (6 bases). Germline CDR1 reads LNHDA; CDR2 reads SQIVND (reference sequence). The CDR3 covers 15 residues. The V gene lost 4 bases and the J gene lost 2 bases, with 14 bases spanning the gap. CDR3 sequence: CASSNIQGRNTEAFF. CDR3 DNA sequence: TGTGCCAGTAGTAACATACAGGGTAGAAACACTGAAGCTTTCTTT.

The rearrangement joins TRBV28 to TRBJ2-1; TRBD1 might be the D (5 bases). Between the trimmed V and J ends, which lost 4 bases and 9 bases, there was a span of 19 bases. Germline V gene data show CDR1 as MDHEN and CDR2 as SYDVKM. The CDR3 length is 15 residues. CDR3 sequence: CASSSIAARQGEQFF. The CDR3 DNA sequence: TGTGCCAGCAGTTCGATAGCAGCCAGGCAGGGTGAGCAGTTCTTC. Based on the CDR3 plus reference TRBV28 and TRBJ2-1, the full variable domain is DVKVTQSSRYLVKRTGEKVFLECVQDMDHENMFWYRQDPGLGLRLIYFSYDVKMKEKGDIPEGYSVSREKKERFSLILESASTNQTSMYLCASSSIAARQGEQFFGPGTRLTVL.

The J gene is TRBJ2-5, the V gene TRBV28, with D unresolved. Germline CDR1 and CDR2: MDHEN and SYDVKM. The CDR3 extends over 12 amino acids. The V end was cut by 8 bases, the J end by 9 bases, with 16 bases between. CDR3 DNA sequence: TGTGCCAGCGGACCCTTGGAGAGAGCCCAGTACTTC. Amino acids: CASGPLERAQYF.

This chain joins TRBV5-4 and TRBJ2-1; 7 bases match TRBD2. The germline CDR1 and CDR2 sequences are SGHNT and YYREEE (reference sequence). Trimming removed 3 bases from V and 0 bases from J; junction bases left unmatched: 6. There are 16 residues in the CDR3. CDR3 sequence: CASSSLAGSSYNEQFF. In nucleotides, the CDR3 is TGTGCCAGCAGCTCCTTAGCGGGTAGCTCCTACAATGAGCAGTTCTTC.

The chain has TRBV7-3 and TRBJ2-1; D might be TRBD1 or TRBD2, each matching 5 bases. Trimming removed 4 bases from V and 7 bases from J, with 32 bases in between. Germline CDR1 reads SGHTA; CDR2 reads FQGTGA. There are 20 residues in the CDR3. DNA for the CDR3: TGTGCCAGCAGCTCTAAAAGGGTCGGGGCCCAAGGTGGACTTTCAAATGAGCAGTTCTTC. Translation gives CASSSKRVGAQGGLSNEQFF.

The J gene is TRBJ2-3, the V gene TRBV6-5; possibly TRBD2 for D (6 bases). The CDR3 totals 16 residues. V was cut by 0 bases and J by 4 bases, with 14 bases left in between. CDR1 MNHEY and CDR2 SVGAGI come from the germline V gene. The CDR3 bases are TGTGCCAGCAGTTACTCGAGTCTAGCGCGCGCAGATACGCAGTATTTT. This sequence encodes CASSYSSLARADTQYF.

This sequence joins TRBV27 and TRBJ1-5; 7 bases match TRBD1. V was pared by 5 bases and J by 5 bases, with 6 bases of the junction left unmatched. The CDR3 contains 14 residues. CDR1 is MNHEY, CDR2 SMNVEV, per germline (reference sequence). CDR3 DNA sequence: TGTGCCAGCAGTCGACAGGGTCCGGATCAGCCCCAGCATTTT. This sequence encodes CASSRQGPDQPQHF.

The chain joins TRBV28 to TRBJ1-2, with 11 bases matching TRBD1. Germline trimming cut 4 bases from V and 4 bases from J; bases unmatched to any gene: 8. CDR3 length: 16 amino acids. In germline, CDR1 is MDHEN, CDR2 SYDVKM. The CDR3 spells CASSSTGTGGIYGYTF. CDR3 DNA sequence: TGTGCCAGCAGTTCGACCGGGACAGGGGGTATCTATGGCTACACCTTC.

This clone was recorded a few times. The chain couples TRBV18 to TRBJ1-1; possibly TRBD1 for D (5 bases). CDR1 and CDR2 (germline): KGHSH, LQKENI. The CDR3 has 16 amino acids. Trimming cost V 1 base and J 2 bases, with 14 bases left between them. CDR3: CASSPRSSQGNTEAFF. In DNA form, the CDR3 reads TGTGCCAGCTCACCACGGAGTTCCCAGGGCAACACTGAAGCTTTCTTT.

This rearrangement joins TRBV28 to TRBJ2-1, with D unresolved. V was pared by 6 bases and J by 0 bases, with 9 bases between. Germline V gives CDR1 MDHEN, CDR2 SYDVKM. The CDR3 runs 14 residues. The CDR3 spells CASRGSFSYNEQFF. The CDR3 coding sequence is TGTGCCAGCAGGGGGTCGTTCTCCTACAATGAGCAGTTCTTC.

The genes are TRBV7-6 and TRBJ2-1, with 7 bases fitting TRBD2. The CDR3 totals 15 residues. Germline CDR1 reads SGHVS; CDR2 reads FNYEAQ. Unmatched junction bases numbered 9, after V lost 7 bases and J lost 3 bases. The CDR3 DNA follows: TGTGCCAGCACACTCGGACTAGGTGGCTACAATGAGCAGTTCTTC. As protein: CASTLGLGGYNEQFF.

The V call is TRBV6-6, the J call TRBJ1-5; tentatively, D is TRBD1 (6 bases). V dropped 2 bases and J dropped 0 bases, with 8 bases sitting between them. Germline loops: CDR1 MNHNY, CDR2 SVGAGI (reference sequence). This CDR3 has 15 residues. The CDR3 DNA reads TGTGCCAGCAGTTACGGACAGAATAGCAATCAGCCCCAGCATTTT. Protein: CASSYGQNSNQPQHF.

V gene TRBV12-5 combines with J gene TRBJ2-1; 7 bases are shared with TRBD1. CDR3 size: 12 residues. Germline V lookup: CDR1 LGHNT, CDR2 FRNRAP. V trimming: 2 bases; J trimming: 12 bases; junction bases outside the gene matches: 4. The CDR3 sequence: CASGLLGGVQFF. In DNA form, the CDR3 reads TGTGCTAGTGGTTTGCTAGGGGGCGTGCAGTTCTTC.

This chain links TRBV27 with TRBJ1-2, with D maybe TRBD1 (5 bases). The CDR3 has 14 amino acids. Germline assignment: CDR1 MNHEY and CDR2 SMNVEV (reference sequence). Trimming shortened V by 5 bases and J by 2 bases, and 12 bases separated the two germline ends. Written as DNA, the CDR3 is TGTGCCAGCAGTCAACCGGGACGGAACTATGGCTACACCTTC. Amino acids: CASSQPGRNYGYTF.

This clone was seen a single time. This chain links TRBV7-9 with TRBJ1-1; D is undetermined. Germline CDR1 and CDR2: SEHNR and FQNEAQ (reference sequence). This CDR3 contains 14 residues. The V and J ends lost 1 base and 4 bases respectively, with 10 bases between them. The CDR3 here is CASSLVGQATEAFF. CDR3 nucleotide sequence: TGTGCCAGCAGCTTAGTTGGGCAGGCCACTGAAGCTTTCTTT.

The table lists this clone with a few counts. The chain is built from TRBV18 and TRBJ1-1, with a tentative D call TRBD1 (5 bases). Germline assignment: CDR1 KGHSH and CDR2 LQKENI. Trimming stripped 3 bases from V and 8 bases from J, with 7 bases between. The CDR3 runs 11 residues. CDR3 nucleotides: TGTGCCAGCTCACCCAAGGGGGAAGCTTTCTTT. This translates into CASSPKGEAFF.

The V call is TRBV7-2, the J call TRBJ1-1; tentatively, D is TRBD1 (5 bases). Germline CDR1 and CDR2: SGHTA and FQGNSA. Trimming removed 5 bases at V and 5 bases at J, with 12 bases between. The CDR3 contains 13 residues. DNA for the CDR3: TGTGCCAGCAGCCCACGGGGGAGGACTGAAGCTTTCTTT. It translates to CASSPRGRTEAFF.

This rearrangement joins TRBV10-3 to TRBJ2-2, with 8 bases fitting TRBD1. V gave up 10 bases and J gave up 3 bases; unmatched junction bases: 7. Per the germline V gene, CDR1 is ENHRY and CDR2 is SYGVKD. The length of the CDR3 is 14 residues. As DNA, the CDR3 is TGTGCCACTACCCCGGACAGGGACACCGGGGAGCTGTTTTTT. It yields the protein CATTPDRDTGELFF.

This clone was counted a single time. This chain uses TRBV28 with TRBJ2-7; the D gene could be TRBD1 or TRBD2 (7 bases each). CDR1 is MDHEN and CDR2 is SYDVKM in the germline V gene. This CDR3 is 17 amino acids long. The ends were cut back, 10 bases at V and 0 bases at J, with 25 bases in the middle. The CDR3, as DNA: TGTGCCACCTCGGTCAGGGGGGGACTCCGAAGCTCCTACGAGCAGTACTTC. The encoded protein is CATSVRGGLRSSYEQYF.

The chain combines TRBV27 with TRBJ2-2; 8 bases align to TRBD1. The CDR3 is 15 residues long. Germline CDR1 is MNHEY and CDR2 is SMNVEV (reference sequence). With 5 bases clipped from V and 4 bases from J, the junction kept 6 bases outside the gene matches. CDR3 nucleotide sequence: TGTGCCAGCAGTCCCCGGGACAGGTTCACCGGGGAGCTGTTTTTT. This sequence encodes CASSPRDRFTGELFF.

The chain uses TRBV19 and TRBJ1-5; no clear D gene. The CDR3 has 12 amino acids. Looked up from germline, CDR1 is LNHDA and CDR2 is SQIVND (reference sequence). The CDR3 is CAVTGVGQPQHF. The CDR3 DNA follows: TGTGCTGTGACGGGTGTTGGTCAGCCCCAGCATTTT. Based on the CDR3 plus reference TRBV19 and TRBJ1-5, the full variable domain is DGGITQSPKYLFRKEGQNVTLSCEQNLNHDAMYWYRQDPGQGLRLIYYSQIVNDFQKGDIAEGYSVSREKKESFPLTVTSAQKNPTAFYLCAVTGVGQPQHFGDGTRLSIL.

This clone came up once. Here the CDR3 DNA reads TGTGCCAGCAGCGCTGGAACAGGTAATGAGCAGTTCTTC. Translating it yields CASSAGTGNEQFF. The V call is TRBV9, the J call TRBJ2-1, with D possibly being TRBD1 (5 bases). The CDR3 consists of 13 residues. Trimming left V 3 bases short and J 7 bases short, with 11 bases between. Germline loops: CDR1 SGDLS, CDR2 YYNGEE.

This sequence joins TRBV19 and TRBJ1-2; D remains unclear. V was cut by 3 bases and J by 3 bases, with 8 bases left in between. The CDR3 totals 13 residues. Per germline, CDR1 LNHDA and CDR2 SQIVND (reference sequence). CDR3 region: CASSIFRDYGYTF. The CDR3 bases are TGTGCCAGTAGTATCTTCCGGGACTATGGCTACACCTTC.

The genes are TRBV5-5 and TRBJ2-7, with 7 nucleotides matching TRBD1. CDR1 SGHKS and CDR2 YYEKEE come from the germline V gene (reference sequence). J gave up 6 bases and V 4 bases, and 7 bases lay outside the gene matches. The CDR3 runs to 13 residues. CDR3 loop: CASSKTGYGEQYF. The CDR3 DNA follows: TGTGCCAGCAGCAAGACAGGGTACGGCGAGCAGTACTTC.

This rearrangement joins TRBV30 to TRBJ1-1, with 9 positions matching TRBD1. With V trimmed by 2 bases and J by 3 bases, 13 bases remained unmatched. Germline values: CDR1 GTSNPN, CDR2 SVGIG (reference sequence). The CDR3 contains 17 residues. The CDR3 sequence: CAWSPQGALTAYTEAFF. In DNA, the CDR3 is TGTGCCTGGAGTCCACAGGGGGCCCTCACTGCTTACACTGAAGCTTTCTTT.

This chain joins TRBV19 and TRBJ1-2; the D gene is possibly TRBD1 (5 bases). The CDR3 totals 15 residues. Germline lookup yields CDR1 LNHDA and CDR2 SQIVND (reference sequence). Between the trimmed V and J ends, which lost 8 bases and 6 bases, there was a span of 22 bases. In nucleotides, the CDR3 is TGTGCCAGTTCTAAAGGGGAGTTTCGGGTGAATGGCTACACCTTC. This translates into CASSKGEFRVNGYTF.

The V call is TRBV9, the J call TRBJ1-1; D call uncertain. Trimming stripped 2 bases from V and 1 base from J, with 12 bases between. The CDR3 loop spans 15 amino acids. The germline V gene encodes CDR1 SGDLS and CDR2 YYNGEE. CDR3 protein: CASSVYSHPNTEAFF. The CDR3 coding sequence is TGTGCCAGCAGCGTCTACAGCCATCCGAACACTGAAGCTTTCTTT.

The V call is TRBV9, the J call TRBJ2-3; tentatively, D is TRBD1 or TRBD2 (6 bases each). From germline, CDR1 is SGDLS and CDR2 YYNGEE. The CDR3 covers 18 residues. Trimming removed 3 bases from V and 1 base from J, with 21 bases in between. The CDR3: CASSARGTPQGRTDTQYF. The CDR3 DNA sequence: TGTGCCAGCAGCGCCCGGGGGACACCTCAGGGGCGCACAGATACGCAGTATTTT. Full variable domain (outside the CDR3, taken from reference TRBV9 and TRBJ2-3): DSGVTQTPKHLITATGQRVTLRCSPRSGDLSVYWYQQSLDQGLQFLIQYYNGEERAKGNILERFSAQQFPDLHSELNLSSLELGDSALYFCASSARGTPQGRTDTQYFGPGTRLTVL.